This T cell receptor (beta chain) was recorded in a study of blood T cells in healthy people across ages. Per sample, extraction of total RNA gave at least 6 micrograms in every case. Then a second PCR, running roughly 7 to 11 cycles, was carried out with a sample-barcoded 5' primer and a J-beta primer mix. Through a template-switch adaptor with 12 random nucleotides, each cDNA molecule received a tag. TCRdb independently ran MiXCR on the 5' RACE reads; one entry per CDR3 protein. The table has about 1.4 million distinct CDR3 sequences, approximately 59% seen once. With respect to this clonotype: Its antigen is as yet unknown.

J was trimmed by 7 bases and V by 3 bases; bases with no gene match: 7. Germline V gives CDR1 MNHEY, CDR2 SMNVEV (reference sequence). This CDR3 has 15 residues. General study points: The study lacked donor CMV status, which possibly confounded expanded clonotype changes. Using unsorted PBMCs precluded a conclusive naive versus antigen-experienced comparison.

J is TRBJ1-4 and V is TRBV27, with 8 bases aligning to TRBD1. The receptor's source is a man aged 18 to 30 in good health. Sequenced: blood. CDR3 in DNA: TGTGCCAGCAGTTTCCAGGGGGCGGGCGGTGAAAAACTGTTTTTT. Encoded protein: CASSFQGAGGEKLFF.